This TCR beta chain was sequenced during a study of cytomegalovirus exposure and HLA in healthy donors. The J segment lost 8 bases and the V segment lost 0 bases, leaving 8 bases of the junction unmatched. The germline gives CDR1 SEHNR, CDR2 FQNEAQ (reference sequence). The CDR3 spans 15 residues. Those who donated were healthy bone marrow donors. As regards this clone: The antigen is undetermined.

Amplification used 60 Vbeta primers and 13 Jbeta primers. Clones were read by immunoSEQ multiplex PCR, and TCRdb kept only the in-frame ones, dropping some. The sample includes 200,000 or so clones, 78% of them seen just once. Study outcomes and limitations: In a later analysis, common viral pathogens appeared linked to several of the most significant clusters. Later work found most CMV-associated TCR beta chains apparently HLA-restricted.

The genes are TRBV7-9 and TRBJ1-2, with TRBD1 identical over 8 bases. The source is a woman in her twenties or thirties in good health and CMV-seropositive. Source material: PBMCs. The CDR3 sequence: CASSLAPARGHGYTF. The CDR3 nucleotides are TGTGCCAGCAGCTTAGCGCCGGCCAGGGGGCACGGCTACACCTTC.